The source of this T cell receptor (beta chain) is a study of CD8 T cells in ankylosing spondylitis. Study-wide results and caveats: In ankylosing spondylitis patients, matched synovial fluid reportedly showed significant enrichment of disease-linked clones. Among TCR beta sequences, a motif of eight highly homologous variants appeared characteristic of ankylosing spondylitis blood.

The CDR3 runs 16 residues. Germline-derived CDR1 and CDR2 are SGDLS and YYNGEE. Trimming pared 0 bases from V and 3 bases from J, leaving 14 bases between. Researchers built TCR beta libraries using quantitative 5'-RACE with molecular barcodes. One entry per CDR3 protein results from TCRdb running MiXCR on the 5' RACE reads. The table lists roughly 370,000 distinct CDR3 sequences, approximately 20% of them singletons. Notes on this clonotype: Antigen specificity is unknown.

Sequenced sample: blood, either unsorted or a sorted T cell fraction (not recorded which). The rearrangement uses TRBV9 and TRBJ2-3; D is perhaps TRBD1 (6 bases). This receptor was identified in a male donor with ankylosing spondylitis. CDR3 nucleotides: TGTGCCAGCAGCGTAGGTACAGGGTCGGGGACAGATACGCAGTATTTT. Its translation: CASSVGTGSGTDTQYF.